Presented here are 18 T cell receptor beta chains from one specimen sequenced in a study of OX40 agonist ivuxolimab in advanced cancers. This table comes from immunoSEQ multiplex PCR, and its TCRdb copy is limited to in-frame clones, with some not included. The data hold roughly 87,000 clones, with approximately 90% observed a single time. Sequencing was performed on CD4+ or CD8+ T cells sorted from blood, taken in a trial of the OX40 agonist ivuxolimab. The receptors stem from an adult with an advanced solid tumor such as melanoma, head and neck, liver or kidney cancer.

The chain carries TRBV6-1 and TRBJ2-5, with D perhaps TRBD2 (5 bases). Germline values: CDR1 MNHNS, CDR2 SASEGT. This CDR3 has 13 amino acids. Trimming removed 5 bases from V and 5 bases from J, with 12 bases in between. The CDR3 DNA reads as TGTGCCAGCAGTTCCGGGGAGCGGGAGACCCAGTACTTC. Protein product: CASSSGERETQYF.

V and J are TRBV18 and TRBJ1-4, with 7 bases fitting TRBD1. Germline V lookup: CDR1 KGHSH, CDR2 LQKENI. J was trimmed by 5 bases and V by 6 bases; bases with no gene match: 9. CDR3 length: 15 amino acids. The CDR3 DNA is TGTGCCAGCTCCCGAAACCGGGACAGAAATGAAAAACTGTTTTTT. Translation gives CASSRNRDRNEKLFF.

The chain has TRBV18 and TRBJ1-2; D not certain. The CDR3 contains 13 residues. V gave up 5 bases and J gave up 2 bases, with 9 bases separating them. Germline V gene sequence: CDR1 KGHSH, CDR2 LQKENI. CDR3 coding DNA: TGTGCCAGCTCAGAGGACGGAAACTATGGCTACACCTTC. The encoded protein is CASSEDGNYGYTF.

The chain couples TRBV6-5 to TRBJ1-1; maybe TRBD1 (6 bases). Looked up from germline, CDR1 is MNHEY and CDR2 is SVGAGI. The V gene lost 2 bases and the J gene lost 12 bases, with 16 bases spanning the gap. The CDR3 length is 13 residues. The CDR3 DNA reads TGTGCCAGCAGTTACGCATCAGGGGAAGTAACTTTCTTT. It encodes CASSYASGEVTFF.

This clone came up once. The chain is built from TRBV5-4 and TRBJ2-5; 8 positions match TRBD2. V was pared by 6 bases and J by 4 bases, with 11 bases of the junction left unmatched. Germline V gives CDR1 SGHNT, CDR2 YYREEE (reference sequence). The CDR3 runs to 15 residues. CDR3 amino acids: CASTPTGGQRETQYF. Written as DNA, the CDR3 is TGTGCCAGCACCCCTACGGGAGGGCAGCGAGAGACCCAGTACTTC.

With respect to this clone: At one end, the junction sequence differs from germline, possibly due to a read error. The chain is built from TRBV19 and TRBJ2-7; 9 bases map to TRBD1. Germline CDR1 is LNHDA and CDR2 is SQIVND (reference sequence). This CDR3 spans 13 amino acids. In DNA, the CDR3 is TGTGCCACCGCAAGTGGGTCCCGGGACAGGGTTAACTTC. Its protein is CATASGSRDRVNF.

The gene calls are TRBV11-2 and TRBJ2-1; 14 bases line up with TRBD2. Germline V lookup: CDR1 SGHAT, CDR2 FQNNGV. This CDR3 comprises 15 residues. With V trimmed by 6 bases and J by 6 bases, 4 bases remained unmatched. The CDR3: CASSIGTSGSNEQFF. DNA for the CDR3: TGTGCCAGCAGTATCGGGACTAGCGGGAGCAATGAGCAGTTCTTC.

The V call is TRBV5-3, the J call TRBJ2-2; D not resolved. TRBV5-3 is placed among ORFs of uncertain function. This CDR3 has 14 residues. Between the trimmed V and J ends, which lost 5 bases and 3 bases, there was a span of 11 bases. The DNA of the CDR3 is TGTGCCAGAAGTCCCGACTGGTACACCGGGGAGCTGTTTTTT. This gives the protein CARSPDWYTGELFF.

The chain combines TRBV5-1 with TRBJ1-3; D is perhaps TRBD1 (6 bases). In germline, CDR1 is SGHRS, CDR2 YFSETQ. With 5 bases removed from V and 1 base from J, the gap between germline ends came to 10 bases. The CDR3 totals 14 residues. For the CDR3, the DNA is TGCGCCAGCAGTGATACAGGGTCTGGAAACACCATATATTTT. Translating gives CASSDTGSGNTIYF.

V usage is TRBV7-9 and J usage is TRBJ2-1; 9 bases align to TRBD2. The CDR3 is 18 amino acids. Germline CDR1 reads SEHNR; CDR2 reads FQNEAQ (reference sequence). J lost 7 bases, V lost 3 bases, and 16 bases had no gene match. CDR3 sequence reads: CASSFPAGGPKGSNEQFF. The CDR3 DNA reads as TGTGCCAGCAGCTTCCCCGCGGGAGGGCCGAAAGGTAGTAATGAGCAGTTCTTC. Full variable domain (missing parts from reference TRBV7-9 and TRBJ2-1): DTGVSQNPRHKITKRGQNVTFRCDPISEHNRLYWYRQTLGQGPEFLTYFQNEAQLEKSRLLSDRFSAERPKGSFSTLEIQRTEQGDSAMYLCASSFPAGGPKGSNEQFFGPGTRLTVL.

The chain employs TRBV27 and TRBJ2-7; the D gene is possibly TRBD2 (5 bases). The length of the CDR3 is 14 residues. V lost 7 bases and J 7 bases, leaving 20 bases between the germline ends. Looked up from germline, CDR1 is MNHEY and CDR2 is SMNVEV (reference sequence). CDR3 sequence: CASTLQRPTGEQYF. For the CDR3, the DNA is TGTGCCAGCACGCTACAGAGGCCTACGGGGGAGCAGTACTTC.

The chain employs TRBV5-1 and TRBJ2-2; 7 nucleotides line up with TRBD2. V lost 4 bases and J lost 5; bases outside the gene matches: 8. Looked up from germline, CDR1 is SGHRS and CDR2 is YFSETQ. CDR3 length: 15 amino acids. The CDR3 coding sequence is TGCGCCAGCAGCCCTCTAGCGGCTGGTACCGGGGAGCTGTTTTTT. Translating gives CASSPLAAGTGELFF. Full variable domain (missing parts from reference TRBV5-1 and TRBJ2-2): KAGVTQTPRYLIKTRGQQVTLSCSPISGHRSVSWYQQTPGQGLQFLFEYFSETQRNKGNFPGRFSGRQFSNSRSEMNVSTLELGDSALYLCASSPLAAGTGELFFGEGSRLTVL.

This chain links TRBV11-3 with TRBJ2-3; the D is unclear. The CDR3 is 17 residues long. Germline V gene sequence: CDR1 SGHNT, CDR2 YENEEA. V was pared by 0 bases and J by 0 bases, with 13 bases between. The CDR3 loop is CASSLEAPATSTDTQYF. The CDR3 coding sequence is TGTGCCAGCAGCTTAGAGGCGCCAGCGACTAGCACAGATACGCAGTATTTT.

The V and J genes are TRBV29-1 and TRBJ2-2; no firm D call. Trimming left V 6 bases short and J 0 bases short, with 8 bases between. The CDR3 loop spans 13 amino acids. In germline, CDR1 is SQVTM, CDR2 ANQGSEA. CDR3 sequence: CSVDLTNTGELFF. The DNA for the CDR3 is TGCAGCGTGGACCTAACGAACACCGGGGAGCTGTTTTTT.

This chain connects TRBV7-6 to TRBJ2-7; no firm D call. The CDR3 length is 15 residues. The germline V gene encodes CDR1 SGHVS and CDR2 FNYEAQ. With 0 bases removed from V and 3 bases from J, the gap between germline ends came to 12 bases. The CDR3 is CASSLAVAGGYEQYF. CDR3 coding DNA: TGTGCCAGCAGCTTAGCGGTCGCAGGCGGCTACGAGCAGTACTTC.

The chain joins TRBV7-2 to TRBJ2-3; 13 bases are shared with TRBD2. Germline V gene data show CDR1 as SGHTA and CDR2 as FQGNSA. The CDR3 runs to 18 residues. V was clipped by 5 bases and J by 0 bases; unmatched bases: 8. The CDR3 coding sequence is TGTGCCAGCAGCCAGAGACTAGCGGGGGGTGCTAGCACAGATACGCAGTATTTT. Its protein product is CASSQRLAGGASTDTQYF. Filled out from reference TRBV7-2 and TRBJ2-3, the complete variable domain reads GAGVSQSPSNKVTEKGKDVELRCDPISGHTALYWYRQSLGQGLEFLIYFQGNSAPDKSGLPSDRFSAERTGGSVSTLTIQRTQQEDSAVYLCASSQRLAGGASTDTQYFGPGTRLTVL.

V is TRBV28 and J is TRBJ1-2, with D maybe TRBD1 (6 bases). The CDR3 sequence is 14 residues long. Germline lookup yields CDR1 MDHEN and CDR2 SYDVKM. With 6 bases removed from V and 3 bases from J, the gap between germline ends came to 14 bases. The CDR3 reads CASRAGDLDYGYTF. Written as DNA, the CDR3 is TGTGCCAGCAGGGCAGGGGACCTCGACTATGGCTACACCTTC.

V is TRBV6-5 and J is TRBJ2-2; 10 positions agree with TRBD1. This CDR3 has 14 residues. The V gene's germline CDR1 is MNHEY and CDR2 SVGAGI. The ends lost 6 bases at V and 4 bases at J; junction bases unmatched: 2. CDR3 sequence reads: CASRGQGGTGELFF. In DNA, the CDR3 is TGTGCCAGCAGAGGACAGGGGGGCACCGGGGAGCTGTTTTTT.